This T cell receptor (beta chain) is from a study of blood T cell repertoires in COVID-19. Across the whole study: In each case, the material was cDNA or gDNA derived from T cells, B-cell-depleted T cells, or PBMCs.

Germline assignment: CDR1 MGHRA and CDR2 YSYEKL. Between the trimmed V and J ends, which lost 0 bases and 0 bases, there was a span of 12 bases. This CDR3 is 17 amino acids long. In the authors' workflow: Cell counts per sample came from amplifying reference gene primers. The repertoire was sequenced with immunoSEQ multiplex PCR; TCRdb's copy has only in-frame clones and lacks some. D and trimming were read from the DNA, whereas the V and J calls and clone size are those reported in that table. The repertoire consists of under 100,000 clones, with approximately 87% occurring once and the leading ten covering approximately 18%.

The V gene is TRBV4-1, the J gene TRBJ1-3, with D hard to call. The material sequenced was peripheral blood. This TCR was recovered from a human donor in a cohort sampled during active COVID-19. The CDR3 nucleotides are TGCGCCAGCAGCCAAGATAGCGGTCCGTACTCTGGAAACACCATATATTTT. Its protein is CASSQDSGPYSGNTIYF.